These 22 T cell receptor beta chains share one sample of origin, sequenced in a study of beta chain features in type 1 diabetes. Investigators reverse transcribed all isolated RNA, so they sequenced expressed TCRB transcripts. Sequenced by immunoSEQ multiplex PCR; TCRdb stores in-frame clones only, minus some. This sample has under 950,000 clones, with 17% found just once. The material sequenced was naive CD4+ T cells from blood. The source is a young woman in good health.

This clone has only a few counts. This chain joins TRBV28 and TRBJ2-7, with TRBD2 identical over 8 bases. Losses at the gene ends were 1 base for V and 6 bases for J; bases not matched to a gene: 14. There are 17 residues in the CDR3. Germline V gene sequence: CDR1 MDHEN, CDR2 SYDVKM. The CDR3 region is CASSLLSGGSGNAEQYF. In nucleotides, the CDR3 is TGTGCCAGCAGTTTATTGTCTGGGGGTAGCGGGAACGCCGAGCAGTACTTC.

The chain combines TRBV25-1 with TRBJ2-1; D is undetermined. In germline, CDR1 is MGHDK, CDR2 SYGVNS. This CDR3 contains 13 residues. V lost 1 base to trimming and J lost 4 bases, with 5 bases between them. As DNA, the CDR3 is TGTGCCAGCAGTGAATCCAGGTACAATGAGCAGTTCTTC. Encoded protein: CASSESRYNEQFF.

The table lists this clone with a few counts. The chain links TRBV7-2 to TRBJ2-1; 13 bases line up with TRBD2. The CDR3 spans 15 residues. CDR1 is SGHTA, CDR2 FQGNSA, per germline. The trim removed 5 bases at V and 7 bases at J, leaving 5 bases unmatched. CDR3 protein: CASSPPGLAGNEQFF. CDR3 DNA: TGTGCCAGCAGCCCGCCGGGACTAGCGGGGAATGAGCAGTTCTTC. The full variable domain, in which reference TRBV7-2 and TRBJ2-1 provide the parts outside the CDR3, is GAGVSQSPSNKVTEKGKDVELRCDPISGHTALYWYRQSLGQGLEFLIYFQGNSAPDKSGLPSDRFSAERTGGSVSTLTIQRTQQEDSAVYLCASSPPGLAGNEQFFGPGTRLTVL.

In its sample, this clone was seen a few times. This rearrangement joins TRBV19 to TRBJ1-2, with 9 bases fitting TRBD1. The trim removed 5 bases at V and 6 bases at J, leaving 4 bases unmatched. Germline CDR1 and CDR2: LNHDA and SQIVND (reference sequence). CDR3 length: 13 residues. CDR3 DNA: TGTGCCAGTAGTGAACAGGGGGCGAATGGCTACACCTTC. It specifies CASSEQGANGYTF.

Concerning this clone: This sample also contains other DNA sequences that code for the same CDR3. The chain couples TRBV7-3 to TRBJ1-1; D is uncertain. The germline V gene encodes CDR1 SGHTA and CDR2 FQGTGA. The CDR3 sequence is 14 residues long. Trimming stripped 0 bases from V and 0 bases from J, with 5 bases between. This CDR3 is CASSLTGMNTEAFF. In DNA form, the CDR3 reads TGTGCCAGCAGCTTAACAGGCATGAACACTGAAGCTTTCTTT.

As to this clone: This same CDR3 is encoded by further DNA sequences in the sample. This sequence joins TRBV5-4 and TRBJ2-5; no reliable D call. The CDR3 totals 14 residues. In germline, CDR1 is SGHNT, CDR2 YYREEE (reference sequence). The V gene lost 0 bases and the J gene lost 2 bases, with 8 bases spanning the gap. The CDR3: CASSLGSSQETQYF. CDR3 coding DNA: TGTGCCAGCAGCTTGGGGAGCAGTCAAGAGACCCAGTACTTC.

In its sample, this clone was seen a few times. This rearrangement joins TRBV5-1 to TRBJ2-1; 8 positions agree with TRBD1. The length of the CDR3 is 14 residues. V was pared by 3 bases and J by 8 bases, with 7 bases of the junction left unmatched. CDR1 and CDR2 from the germline V gene are SGHRS and YFSETQ. CDR3 region: CASSSRTGQDEQFF. The DNA of the CDR3 is TGCGCCAGCAGCTCCCGGACAGGGCAAGATGAGCAGTTCTTC.

This clone was counted only a few times. The chain has TRBV6-1 and TRBJ1-5; 10 bases map to TRBD1. The CDR3 has 15 amino acids. V was clipped by 7 bases and J by 2 bases; unmatched bases: 5. Germline loops: CDR1 MNHNS, CDR2 SASEGT. DNA for the CDR3: TGTGCCAGCACCAGACAGGGGGCTGGCAATCAGCCCCAGCATTTT. Protein: CASTRQGAGNQPQHF.

This clone was seen more than once but under ten times. V usage is TRBV19 and J usage is TRBJ1-1, with TRBD1 identical over 8 bases. This CDR3 is built from 14 residues. The V gene's germline CDR1 is LNHDA and CDR2 SQIVND (reference sequence). The V segment lost 5 bases and the J segment 1 base; nucleotides outside the gene matches: 3. The CDR3 nucleotides are TGTGCCAGTAGTCCAGGGACAGGGAACACTGAAGCTTTCTTT. The encoded protein is CASSPGTGNTEAFF.

The chain joins TRBV4-1 to TRBJ2-2; the D gene could be TRBD1 or TRBD2 (5 bases each). V was clipped by 8 bases and J by 2 bases, with 15 bases between them. The CDR3 loop spans 15 amino acids. The germline gives CDR1 MGHRA, CDR2 YSYEKL. DNA for the CDR3: TGCGCCAGCCGCACGTGGGACGACAACACCGGGGAGCTGTTTTTT. It is translated as CASRTWDDNTGELFF.

This clone was observed a few times. Other DNA sequences within the sample encode an identical CDR3. V and J are TRBV7-9 and TRBJ2-7; tentative D call: TRBD1 (6 bases). V was clipped by 0 bases and J by 1 base, with 7 bases between them. This CDR3 comprises 14 residues. Germline values: CDR1 SEHNR, CDR2 FQNEAQ (reference sequence). In nucleotides, the CDR3 is TGTGCCAGCAGCTTAGCTGGGACATCCTACGAGCAGTACTTC. This encodes CASSLAGTSYEQYF.

The chain uses TRBV29-1 and TRBJ1-2; a weak D match, TRBD1 (6 bases). CDR3 length: 15 residues. V was pared by 7 bases and J by 0 bases, with 18 bases between. Per the germline V gene, CDR1 is SQVTM and CDR2 is ANQGSEA. The CDR3 loop is CSADLRTETNYGYTF. Written as DNA, the CDR3 is TGCAGCGCTGACCTAAGGACAGAAACTAACTATGGCTACACCTTC. Combining the CDR3 with reference TRBV29-1 and TRBJ1-2 gives the whole variable domain SAVISQKPSRDICQRGTSLTIQCQVDSQVTMMFWYRQQPGQSLTLIATANQGSEATYESGFVIDKFPISRPNLTFSTLTVSNMSPEDSSIYLCSADLRTETNYGYTFGSGTRLTVV.

The chain joins TRBV9 to TRBJ2-7, with 14 positions matching TRBD2. Germline-derived CDR1 and CDR2 are SGDLS and YYNGEE. With V trimmed by 4 bases and J by 4 bases, 7 bases remained unmatched. The CDR3 is made up of 16 amino acids. This CDR3 is CASSPRLAGGVYEQYF. The CDR3 coding sequence is TGTGCCAGCAGCCCCCGACTAGCGGGAGGGGTTTACGAGCAGTACTTC.

This clone was recorded a few times. This chain uses TRBV7-2 with TRBJ2-3, with D perhaps matching TRBD1 (6 bases). There are 16 residues in the CDR3. V was clipped by 5 bases and J by 2 bases, with 17 bases between them. Germline lookup yields CDR1 SGHTA and CDR2 FQGNSA. As DNA, the CDR3 is TGTGCCAGCAGCATCCGACAGGCGGGTTACACAGATACGCAGTATTTT. Translated, it gives CASSIRQAGYTDTQYF.

A few counts support this clone. The chain recombines TRBV7-3 with TRBJ2-3; possible D gene TRBD2, 8 bases. There are 18 residues in the CDR3. The germline V gene encodes CDR1 SGHTA and CDR2 FQGTGA. Trimming pared 5 bases from V and 4 bases from J, leaving 25 bases between. CDR3 protein: CASSPSRFSGTAPDTQYF. Written as DNA, the CDR3 is TGTGCCAGCAGCCCCAGTCGCTTTAGCGGGACAGCTCCAGATACGCAGTATTTT.

V gene TRBV28 combines with J gene TRBJ2-7, with 14 positions matching TRBD2. From germline, CDR1 is MDHEN and CDR2 SYDVKM. CDR3 size: 17 residues. Trimming removed 6 bases from V and 3 bases from J; junction bases left unmatched: 10. CDR3 sequence: CASRGPRLAGGRYEQYF. For the CDR3, the DNA is TGTGCCAGCAGAGGCCCCCGACTAGCGGGAGGGCGCTACGAGCAGTACTTC.

This chain uses TRBV4-3 with TRBJ2-2; TRBD1 or TRBD2 may be the D gene (5 bases each). The length of the CDR3 is 15 residues. Germline CDR1 LGHNA, CDR2 YSLEER. Trimming took off 5 bases at V and 2 bases at J, with 12 bases between the two ends. CDR3 bases: TGCGCCAGCAGCAGGGACCCTCGAAACACCGGGGAGCTGTTTTTT. This gives the protein CASSRDPRNTGELFF.

The chain is built from TRBV7-2 and TRBJ2-1; no clear D gene. V was clipped by 5 bases and J by 4 bases, with 21 bases between them. This CDR3 has 17 residues. The germline gives CDR1 SGHTA, CDR2 FQGNSA. CDR3 bases: TGTGCCAGCAGCCCGCCCGGGTCAAGTTCTTTTTACAATGAGCAGTTCTTC. It specifies CASSPPGSSSFYNEQFF.

The V and J genes are TRBV18 and TRBJ2-1, with D perhaps matching TRBD1 (6 bases). V was clipped by 0 bases and J by 1 base, with 10 bases between them. This CDR3 has 16 residues. CDR1 and CDR2 from the germline V gene are KGHSH and LQKENI. The CDR3 sequence: CASSPPIQGSYNEQFF. The CDR3 DNA reads as TGTGCCAGCTCACCACCGATCCAGGGGTCCTACAATGAGCAGTTCTTC. Complete variable domain (other parts from reference TRBV18 and TRBJ2-1): NAGVMQNPRHLVRRRGQEARLRCSPMKGHSHVYWYRQLPEEGLKFMVYLQKENIIDESGMPKERFSAEFPKEGPSILRIQQVVRGDSAAYFCASSPPIQGSYNEQFFGPGTRLTVL.

The chain carries TRBV5-1 and TRBJ2-1; the match to TRBD2 covers 9 bases. V trimming: 0 bases; J trimming: 5 bases; junction bases outside the gene matches: 3. The length of the CDR3 is 15 residues. Germline values: CDR1 SGHRS, CDR2 YFSETQ. In DNA form, the CDR3 reads TGCGCCAGCAGCTTGGATCTAGCGGGAAACAATGAGCAGTTCTTC. Its translation: CASSLDLAGNNEQFF.

This clone has a handful of counts. The chain combines TRBV7-2 with TRBJ2-5, with D unclear. V gave up 4 bases and J gave up 5 bases, with 14 bases separating them. Per the germline V gene, CDR1 is SGHTA and CDR2 is FQGNSA. There are 14 residues in the CDR3. CDR3 nucleotides: TGTGCCAGCAGCTCCCAGGCTGGTCGGGAGACCCAGTACTTC. The encoded protein is CASSSQAGRETQYF.

The J gene is TRBJ2-5, the V gene TRBV28; 7 positions match TRBD2. The CDR3 is 14 amino acids. Germline CDR1 MDHEN, CDR2 SYDVKM. Trimming took 4 bases from V and 5 from J; bases not matched to a gene: 7. The CDR3 DNA is TGTGCCAGCAGTTCCGGGGGACTAATGGAGACCCAGTACTTC. Translating gives CASSSGGLMETQYF.